A single sample gave rise to the 26 T cell receptor beta chains below, sequenced in a study of blood T cell repertoires in COVID-19. Sequencing used immunoSEQ multiplex PCR; TCRdb keeps in-frame clones, though not all of them. The sample records about 66,000 clones, roughly nine tenths being singletons. The sample was peripheral blood. These receptors were collected from a man in his fifties or sixties with acute or convalescent COVID-19.

The gene calls are TRBV2 and TRBJ1-4; TRBD1 matches at 9 bases. J gave up 8 bases and V 8 bases, and 6 bases lay outside the gene matches. The CDR3 spans 13 residues. CDR1 is SNHLY, CDR2 FYNNEI, per germline. Written as DNA, the CDR3 is TGTGCCAGCGCGGACAGGGGAGAAGAAAAACTGTTTTTT. The encoded protein is CASADRGEEKLFF.

V and J are TRBV9 and TRBJ2-1; 8 bases fit TRBD1. Looked up from germline, CDR1 is SGDLS and CDR2 is YYNGEE. This CDR3 contains 15 residues. The J segment lost 0 bases and the V segment lost 3 bases, leaving 2 bases of the junction unmatched. The DNA for the CDR3 is TGTGCCAGCAGCGGACAGGGGTCCTCCTACAATGAGCAGTTCTTC. Residues: CASSGQGSSYNEQFF.

The genes are TRBV12-5 and TRBJ1-5; 7 bases match TRBD1. The CDR3 runs to 15 residues. The germline gives CDR1 LGHNT, CDR2 FRNRAP. Trimming removed 6 bases from V and 7 bases from J; junction bases left unmatched: 12. The DNA for the CDR3 is TGTGCTAGTGGAGCCCGGGACAGCGGGCGGCAGCCCCAGCATTTT. Amino acid sequence: CASGARDSGRQPQHF.

V usage is TRBV7-2 and J usage is TRBJ2-3; 10 bases line up with TRBD2. J was trimmed by 4 bases and V by 2 bases; bases with no gene match: 6. The CDR3 runs 16 residues. From germline, CDR1 is SGHTA and CDR2 FQGNSA. The CDR3 DNA reads TGTGCCAGCAGCTTAAAGCGGGGGGGCCCCGCAGATACGCAGTATTTT. This sequence encodes CASSLKRGGPADTQYF.

Only one count was recorded for this clone. The chain carries TRBV29-1 and TRBJ2-5, with 8 bases that match TRBD1. Unmatched junction bases numbered 8, after V lost 6 bases and J lost 2 bases. CDR1 is SQVTM and CDR2 is ANQGSEA in the germline V gene. The CDR3 sequence is 14 residues long. This CDR3 reads CSVRTGRHQETQYF. The CDR3 bases are TGCAGCGTACGGACAGGGAGGCATCAAGAGACCCAGTACTTC.

The rearrangement links TRBV7-6 to TRBJ2-1; a weak D match, TRBD2 (7 bases). The germline V gene has CDR1 SGHVS and CDR2 FNYEAQ. Trimming stripped 2 bases from V and 12 bases from J, with 23 bases between. The CDR3 is 16 residues long. This chain's CDR3 is CASSLSPWRGLGRQFF. The CDR3 nucleotides are TGTGCCAGCAGCTTATCCCCGTGGCGGGGGCTGGGGAGGCAGTTCTTC.

This clone was counted between two and nine times. This chain connects TRBV2 to TRBJ1-3, with a weak D call TRBD1 (6 bases). Germline lookup yields CDR1 SNHLY and CDR2 FYNNEI. The CDR3 has 14 amino acids. Trimming took off 5 bases at V and 4 bases at J, with 12 bases between the two ends. The CDR3 DNA follows: TGTGCCAGCAGTCCCATGACAGGCGGAAACACCATATATTTT. Translating gives CASSPMTGGNTIYF. The entire variable domain, with the rest obtained from reference TRBV2 and TRBJ1-3, is as follows: EPEVTQTPSHQVTQMGQEVILRCVPISNHLYFYWYRQILGQKVEFLVSFYNNEISEKSEIFDDQFSVERPDGSNFTLKIRSTKLEDSAMYFCASSPMTGGNTIYFGEGSWLTVV.

The J gene is TRBJ2-3, the V gene TRBV2; 7 bases map to TRBD1. V lost 6 bases and J lost 4; bases outside the gene matches: 10. Germline CDR1 SNHLY, CDR2 FYNNEI. This CDR3 contains 15 residues. CDR3 region: CASRSDRIEADTQYF. CDR3 in DNA: TGTGCCAGCAGGTCGGACAGGATAGAGGCAGATACGCAGTATTTT.

The rearrangement links TRBV5-1 to TRBJ1-4, with 8 bases matching TRBD1. The CDR3 contains 14 residues. Germline V lookup: CDR1 SGHRS, CDR2 YFSETQ. The trim removed 2 bases at V and 7 bases at J, leaving 4 bases unmatched. The CDR3 spells CASSFGQGGEKLFF. Here the CDR3 DNA reads TGCGCCAGCAGCTTCGGACAGGGAGGTGAAAAACTGTTTTTT. The full variable domain, its missing parts supplied by reference TRBV5-1 and TRBJ1-4, is KAGVTQTPRYLIKTRGQQVTLSCSPISGHRSVSWYQQTPGQGLQFLFEYFSETQRNKGNFPGRFSGRQFSNSRSEMNVSTLELGDSALYLCASSFGQGGEKLFFGSGTQLSVL.

J is TRBJ1-3 and V is TRBV13, with D unresolved. V lost 4 bases to trimming and J lost 0 bases, with 19 bases between them. Germline V CDR1 and CDR2: PRHDT, FYEKMQ (reference sequence). The CDR3 has 18 residues. The CDR3 region is CASSSTPGSSFSGNTIYF. CDR3 DNA: TGTGCCAGCAGCTCCACCCCGGGGAGTAGCTTCTCTGGAAACACCATATATTTT. Combining the CDR3 with reference TRBV13 and TRBJ1-3 gives the whole variable domain AAGVIQSPRHLIKEKRETATLKCYPIPRHDTVYWYQQGPGQDPQFLISFYEKMQSDKGSIPDRFSAQQFSDYHSELNMSSLELGDSALYFCASSSTPGSSFSGNTIYFGEGSWLTVV.

This chain connects TRBV7-9 to TRBJ1-3; 7 nucleotides align to TRBD1. Germline V lookup: CDR1 SEHNR, CDR2 FQNEAQ (reference sequence). The CDR3 runs to 16 residues. The junction had 7 bases not matched to a gene; V was cut back by 5 bases and J by 0 bases. CDR3 sequence: CASSPPGQPSGNTIYF. CDR3 sequence (DNA): TGTGCCAGCAGCCCTCCGGGACAGCCCTCTGGAAACACCATATATTTT.

The chain joins TRBV5-1 to TRBJ2-1, with TRBD1 matching 10 bases. Germline CDR1 SGHRS, CDR2 YFSETQ. The CDR3 is made up of 14 amino acids. V shed 4 bases and J 3 bases; nucleotides not matched to a gene: 1. The chain's CDR3 is CASSRDRGYNEQFF. The CDR3 nucleotides read TGCGCCAGCAGCCGGGACAGGGGCTACAATGAGCAGTTCTTC. The whole variable domain, filled in from reference TRBV5-1 and TRBJ2-1, reads KAGVTQTPRYLIKTRGQQVTLSCSPISGHRSVSWYQQTPGQGLQFLFEYFSETQRNKGNFPGRFSGRQFSNSRSEMNVSTLELGDSALYLCASSRDRGYNEQFFGPGTRLTVL.

V usage is TRBV5-1 and J usage is TRBJ2-3, with TRBD2 matching 8 bases. CDR3 length equals 15 residues. Germline CDR1 is SGHRS and CDR2 is YFSETQ. V was pared by 2 bases and J by 0 bases, with 2 bases of the junction left unmatched. CDR3 region: CASSFIAGSTDTQYF. The CDR3 DNA sequence: TGCGCCAGCAGCTTCATAGCGGGGAGCACAGATACGCAGTATTTT.

The V call is TRBV20-1, the J call TRBJ1-1; D gene ambiguous. The germline V and J ends were trimmed by 8 bases and 1 base, with 8 bases remaining between them. Germline V gives CDR1 DFQATT, CDR2 SNEGSKA (reference sequence). There are 11 residues in the CDR3. In DNA form, the CDR3 reads TGCAGTCCCAACAGGAACACTGAAGCTTTCTTT. Translating gives CSPNRNTEAFF.

The V call is TRBV24-1, the J call TRBJ2-3; TRBD2 is a possible D gene (5 bases). CDR3 size: 14 residues. Trimming took off 7 bases at V and 5 bases at J, with 15 bases between the two ends. Per germline, CDR1 KGHDR and CDR2 SFDVKD. CDR3 amino acids: CATSDLTGVDTQYF. CDR3 DNA sequence: TGTGCCACCAGCGATCTTACCGGGGTAGATACGCAGTATTTT.

V is TRBV6-5 and J is TRBJ1-1; D not certain. The CDR3 covers 11 residues. Trimming stripped 6 bases from V and 6 bases from J, with 8 bases between. The germline gives CDR1 MNHEY, CDR2 SVGAGI. Here the CDR3 reads CASRETAEAFF. CDR3 nucleotide sequence: TGTGCCAGCAGGGAGACGGCTGAAGCTTTCTTT.

This chain uses TRBV2 with TRBJ2-5, with 7 positions matching TRBD1. Germline V gives CDR1 SNHLY, CDR2 FYNNEI. This CDR3 has 14 residues. V trimming: 8 bases; J trimming: 5 bases; junction bases outside the gene matches: 11. The CDR3 DNA is TGTGCCAGCCGGAGTACGACAGGGATCGAGACCCAGTACTTC. As protein: CASRSTTGIETQYF.

This clone has only one observation. The germline gene is not matched at one end of the junction; a read error may be the cause. The V and J genes are TRBV7-7 and TRBJ1-1, with 8 bases matching TRBD1. From germline, CDR1 is SSHAT and CDR2 FNYEAQ (reference sequence). The CDR3 length is 13 residues. Written as DNA, the CDR3 is TGTGCTAGCAGCCCGGGGACAGGCACTGAAGCTTTCTTT. The encoded protein is CASSPGTGTEAFF.

The chain links TRBV9 to TRBJ1-1; possibly TRBD1 for D (6 bases). The CDR3 extends over 15 amino acids. V lost 1 base to trimming and J lost 4 bases, with 14 bases between them. Germline values: CDR1 SGDLS, CDR2 YYNGEE. CDR3 coding DNA: TGTGCCAGCAGCGTAACCCCTGGCAGGGGCACTGAAGCTTTCTTT. It translates to CASSVTPGRGTEAFF.

The chain employs TRBV6-5 and TRBJ1-5, with 9 bases fitting TRBD1. With 6 bases clipped from V and 6 bases from J, the junction kept 9 bases outside the gene matches. CDR3 size: 15 residues. Germline assignment: CDR1 MNHEY and CDR2 SVGAGI. CDR3 sequence: CASRRTGDDGQPQHF. The CDR3 nucleotides read TGTGCCAGCAGGAGGACAGGGGACGATGGTCAGCCCCAGCATTTT.

The rearrangement uses TRBV19 and TRBJ1-2; TRBD1 agrees at 8 bases. Germline values: CDR1 LNHDA, CDR2 SQIVND (reference sequence). Trimming cost V 4 bases and J 3 bases; bases outside gene matches: 4. The CDR3 sequence is 14 residues long. DNA for the CDR3: TGTGCCAGTAGTAGCGGACAGGGTCACTATGGCTACACCTTC. This sequence encodes CASSSGQGHYGYTF. Full variable domain (missing parts from reference TRBV19 and TRBJ1-2): DGGITQSPKYLFRKEGQNVTLSCEQNLNHDAMYWYRQDPGQGLRLIYYSQIVNDFQKGDIAEGYSVSREKKESFPLTVTSAQKNPTAFYLCASSSGQGHYGYTFGSGTRLTVV.

In its sample, this clone was seen a few times. J is TRBJ1-5 and V is TRBV30, with 11 bases fitting TRBD1. The J segment lost 6 bases and the V segment lost 5 bases, leaving 6 bases of the junction unmatched. Looked up from germline, CDR1 is GTSNPN and CDR2 is SVGIG (reference sequence). This CDR3 has 14 amino acids. The CDR3 spells CAWARGTGGQPQHF. CDR3 nucleotide sequence: TGTGCCTGGGCCCGAGGGACAGGGGGTCAGCCCCAGCATTTT.

CDR3 region: CASGTPGQGSGYTF. The CDR3 nucleotides read TGTGCCAGTGGAACTCCGGGACAGGGGAGTGGCTACACCTTC. The genes are TRBV19 and TRBJ1-2; 10 nucleotides align to TRBD1. With 8 bases clipped from V and 7 bases from J, the junction kept 10 bases outside the gene matches. The CDR3 is 14 residues long. Germline lookup yields CDR1 LNHDA and CDR2 SQIVND (reference sequence).

The chain couples TRBV30 to TRBJ2-6, with TRBD1 matching 9 bases. The CDR3 has 17 amino acids. The J segment lost 0 bases and the V segment lost 4 bases, leaving 7 bases of the junction unmatched. Germline-derived CDR1 and CDR2 are GTSNPN and SVGIG (reference sequence). CDR3 in DNA: TGTGCCTGGAACCCGGGACAGGGTTTCTCTGGGGCCAACGTCCTGACTTTC. Translated: CAWNPGQGFSGANVLTF.

In regard to this clone: At one boundary the junction diverges from the germline segment, which might be a read error. The gene calls are TRBV7-9 and TRBJ1-1, with 8 bases identical to TRBD1. The CDR3 length is 14 residues. Germline V CDR1 and CDR2: SEHNR, FQNEAQ (reference sequence). CDR3 residues: CASSVAQGGTEAFF. The CDR3 region has the DNA TGTGCCAGCAGCGTAGCACAGGGGGGGACTGAAGCTTTCTTT. Combining the CDR3 with reference TRBV7-9 and TRBJ1-1 gives the whole variable domain DTGVSQNPRHKITKRGQNVTFRCDPISEHNRLYWYRQTLGQGPEFLTYFQNEAQLEKSRLLSDRFSAERPKGSFSTLEIQRTEQGDSAMYLCASSVAQGGTEAFFGQGTRLTVV.

This rearrangement joins TRBV11-3 to TRBJ2-4; a weak D match, TRBD1 (6 bases). Trimming cost V 1 base and J 9 bases, with 10 bases left between them. CDR3 length equals 13 residues. Germline lookup yields CDR1 SGHNT and CDR2 YENEEA. CDR3 nucleotide sequence: TGTGCCAGCAGCTTAGGTAGAGGGGGCATTCAGTACTTC. This codes for CASSLGRGGIQYF. Full variable domain (rest looked up from reference TRBV11-3 and TRBJ2-4): EAGVVQSPRYKIIEKKQPVAFWCNPISGHNTLYWYLQNLGQGPELLIRYENEEAVDDSQLPKDRFSAERLKGVDSTLKIQPAELGDSAVYLCASSLGRGGIQYFGAGTRLSVL.